This TCR beta chain originates from a study of sequential checkpoint blockade in melanoma. Documented treatment: randomized to nivolumab then ipilimumab (arm A) or the reverse (arm B). PBMC sorting kept live CD3+CD8+ cells without CD19 or CD56. Produced via immunoSEQ multiplex PCR; TCRdb's table is partial and in-frame only. The sample carries fewer than 40,000 clones, 86% recorded once. Here the sequenced sample was CD8+ T cells sorted from blood (inferred from file names), taken from a patient given nivolumab and ipilimumab in sequence. This clonotype was obtained from a human donor with melanoma.

CDR3 sequence: CASSFWESFGYGYTF. CDR3 coding DNA: TGTGCCAGCAGCTTTTGGGAGAGCTTTGGCTATGGCTACACCTTC. The V and J genes are TRBV11-2 and TRBJ1-2; D gene unclear. Germline values: CDR1 SGHAT, CDR2 FQNNGV. The CDR3 runs 15 residues. The V end lost 3 bases, the J end lost 4 bases, and 15 bases lay between the germline ends.